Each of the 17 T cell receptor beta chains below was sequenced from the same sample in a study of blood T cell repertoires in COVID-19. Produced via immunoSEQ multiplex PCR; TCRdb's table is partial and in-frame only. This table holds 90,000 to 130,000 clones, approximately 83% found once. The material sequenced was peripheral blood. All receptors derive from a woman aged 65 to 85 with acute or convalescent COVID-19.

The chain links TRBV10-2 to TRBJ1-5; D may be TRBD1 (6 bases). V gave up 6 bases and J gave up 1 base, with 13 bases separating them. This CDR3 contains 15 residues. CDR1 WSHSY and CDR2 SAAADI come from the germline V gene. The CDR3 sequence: CASRDSTSSNQPQHF. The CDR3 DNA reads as TGCGCCAGCAGGGACAGCACGTCGAGCAATCAGCCCCAGCATTTT.

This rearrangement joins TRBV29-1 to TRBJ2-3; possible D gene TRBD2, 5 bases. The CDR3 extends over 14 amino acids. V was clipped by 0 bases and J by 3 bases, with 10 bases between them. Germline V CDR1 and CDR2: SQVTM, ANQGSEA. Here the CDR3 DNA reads TGCAGCGTTGAAGAGGGAGACGGGACAGATACGCAGTATTTT. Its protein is CSVEEGDGTDTQYF.

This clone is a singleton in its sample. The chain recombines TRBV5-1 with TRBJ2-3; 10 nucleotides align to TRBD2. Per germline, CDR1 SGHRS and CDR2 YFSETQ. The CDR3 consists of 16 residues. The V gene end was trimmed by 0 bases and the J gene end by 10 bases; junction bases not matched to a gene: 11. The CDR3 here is CASSLESSGSSVAQYF. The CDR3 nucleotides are TGCGCCAGCAGCTTGGAGTCTAGCGGGAGTTCGGTTGCGCAGTATTTT.

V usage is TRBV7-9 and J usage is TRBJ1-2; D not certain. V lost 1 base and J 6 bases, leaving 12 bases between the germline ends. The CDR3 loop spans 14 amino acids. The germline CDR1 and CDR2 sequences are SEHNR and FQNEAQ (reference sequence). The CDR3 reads CASSLDPGFDGYTF. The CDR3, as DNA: TGTGCCAGCAGCTTAGACCCCGGGTTCGATGGCTACACCTTC.

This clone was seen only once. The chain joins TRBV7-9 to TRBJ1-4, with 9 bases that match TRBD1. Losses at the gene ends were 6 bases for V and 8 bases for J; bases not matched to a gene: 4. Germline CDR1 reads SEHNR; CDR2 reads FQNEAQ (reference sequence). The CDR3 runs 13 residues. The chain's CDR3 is CASRDRGGEKLFF. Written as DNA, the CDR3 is TGTGCCAGCAGGGACAGGGGTGGAGAAAAACTGTTTTTT.

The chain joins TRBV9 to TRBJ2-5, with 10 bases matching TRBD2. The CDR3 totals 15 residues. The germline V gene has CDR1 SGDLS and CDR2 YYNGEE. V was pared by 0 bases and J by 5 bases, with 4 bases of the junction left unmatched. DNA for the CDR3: TGTGCCAGCAGCGTAGTGGCTAGCGGGAGTGAGACCCAGTACTTC. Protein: CASSVVASGSETQYF.

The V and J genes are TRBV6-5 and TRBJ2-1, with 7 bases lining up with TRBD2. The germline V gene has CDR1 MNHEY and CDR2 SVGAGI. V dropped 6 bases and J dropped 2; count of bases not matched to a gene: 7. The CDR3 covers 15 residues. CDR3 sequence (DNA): TGTGCCAGCAGGCGATCGCTAGCGGCCTACAATGAGCAGTTCTTC. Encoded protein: CASRRSLAAYNEQFF.

The CDR3 nucleotides are TGTGCCTGGGGGGACAGGAACTATGGCTACACCTTC. It is translated as CAWGDRNYGYTF. V and J are TRBV30 and TRBJ1-2; 8 nucleotides agree with TRBD1. Per germline, CDR1 GTSNPN and CDR2 SVGIG (reference sequence). The CDR3 totals 12 residues. V lost 5 bases, J lost 2 bases, and 1 base stayed unmatched.

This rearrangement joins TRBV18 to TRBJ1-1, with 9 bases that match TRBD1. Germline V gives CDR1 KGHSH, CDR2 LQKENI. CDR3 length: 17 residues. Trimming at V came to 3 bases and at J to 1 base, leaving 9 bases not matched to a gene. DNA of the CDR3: TGTGCCAGCTCACCGTTGTCCCCGGGACAGGGGAACACTGAAGCTTTCTTT. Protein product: CASSPLSPGQGNTEAFF. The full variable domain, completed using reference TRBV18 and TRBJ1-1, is NAGVMQNPRHLVRRRGQEARLRCSPMKGHSHVYWYRQLPEEGLKFMVYLQKENIIDESGMPKERFSAEFPKEGPSILRIQQVVRGDSAAYFCASSPLSPGQGNTEAFFGQGTRLTVV.

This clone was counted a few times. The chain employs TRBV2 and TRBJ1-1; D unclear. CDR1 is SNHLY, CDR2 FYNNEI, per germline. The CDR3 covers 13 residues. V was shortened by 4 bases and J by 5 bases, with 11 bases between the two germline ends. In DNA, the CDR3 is TGTGCCAGCAGTGTAGAGATCCGAACTGAAGCTTTCTTT. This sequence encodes CASSVEIRTEAFF.

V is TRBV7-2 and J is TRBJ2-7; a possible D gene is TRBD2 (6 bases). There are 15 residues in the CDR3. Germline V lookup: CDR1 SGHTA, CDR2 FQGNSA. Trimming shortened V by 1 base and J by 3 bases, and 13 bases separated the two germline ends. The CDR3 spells CASSLVSTSYYEQYF. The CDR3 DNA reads TGTGCCAGCAGCTTAGTTAGCACTAGCTACTACGAGCAGTACTTC.

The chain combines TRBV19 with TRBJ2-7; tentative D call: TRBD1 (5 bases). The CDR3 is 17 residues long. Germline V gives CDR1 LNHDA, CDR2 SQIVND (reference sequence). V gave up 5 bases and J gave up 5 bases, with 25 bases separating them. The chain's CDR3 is CASSPIRATLLADEQYF. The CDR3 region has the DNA TGTGCCAGTAGTCCGATCAGGGCGACTTTATTGGCAGACGAGCAGTACTTC.

The CDR3 nucleotides read TGCGCCAGCAGCCAAGAGTCTACTAGCCTATACAATGAGCAGTTCTTC. Translation gives CASSQESTSLYNEQFF. The V and J genes are TRBV4-1 and TRBJ2-1, with a weak D call TRBD2 (6 bases). Looked up from germline, CDR1 is MGHRA and CDR2 is YSYEKL. The CDR3 runs 16 residues. Trimming cost V 0 bases and J 4 bases, with 13 bases left between them.

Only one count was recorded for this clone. CDR3 residues: CASSLDDPGIGNTIYF. Written as DNA, the CDR3 is TGCGCCAGCAGCTTGGATGACCCAGGGATTGGAAACACCATATATTTT. The J gene is TRBJ1-3, the V gene TRBV5-1; tentative D call: TRBD1 (5 bases). CDR1 is SGHRS and CDR2 is YFSETQ in the germline V gene. The CDR3 has 16 residues. V dropped 0 bases and J dropped 3 bases, with 13 bases sitting between them.

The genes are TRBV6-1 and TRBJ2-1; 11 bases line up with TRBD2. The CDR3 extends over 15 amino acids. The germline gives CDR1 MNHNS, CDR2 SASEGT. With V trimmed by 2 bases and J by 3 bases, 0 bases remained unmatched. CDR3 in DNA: TGTGCCAGCAGTGAACTAGCGGGAGGCTACAATGAGCAGTTCTTC. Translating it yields CASSELAGGYNEQFF.

The CDR3 DNA sequence: TGTGCCAGCAGTCCTAACAGGGGTCTGGGTGAAAAACTGTTTTTT. It specifies CASSPNRGLGEKLFF. The chain employs TRBV3-1 (or the pseudogene TRBV3-2) and TRBJ1-4, with 7 nucleotides matching TRBD1. V dropped 6 bases and J dropped 7; count of bases not matched to a gene: 11. Germline V gene data show CDR1 as LGHDT and CDR2 as YNNKEL (reference sequence). The CDR3 length is 15 residues.

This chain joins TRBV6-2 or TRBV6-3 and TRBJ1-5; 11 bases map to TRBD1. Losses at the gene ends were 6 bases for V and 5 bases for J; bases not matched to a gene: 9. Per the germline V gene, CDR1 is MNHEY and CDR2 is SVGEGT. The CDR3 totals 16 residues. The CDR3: CASSRLGTGGDQPQHF. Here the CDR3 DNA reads TGTGCCAGCAGCCGCCTCGGGACAGGGGGAGATCAGCCCCAGCATTTT.